These 29 T cell receptor beta chains share one sample of origin, sequenced in a study of vaccination effects on CD4 cells after COVID-19. Antigen specificity for these receptors is unknown. The assay was immunoSEQ multiplex PCR, and TCRdb's table has in-frame clones only and misses some. The sample includes approximately 40,000 clones, 82% seen only once; the top ten take about 2.8%. At the end of about 10 days of culture, CD4+ T cells were isolated. The material was CD4+ T cells from PBMCs cultured without peptide, obtained before COVID-19 vaccination. These receptors were taken from a human donor who received a COVID-19 vaccine.

The V and J genes are TRBV18 and TRBJ1-1; no reliable D call. Germline V gene data show CDR1 as KGHSH and CDR2 as LQKENI. This CDR3 region has 14 residues. V was cut by 6 bases and J by 3 bases, with 14 bases left in between. The CDR3 region has the DNA TGTGCCAGCTCCCGGGAGAGCGGGGACACTGAAGCTTTCTTT. Translated, it gives CASSRESGDTEAFF. The full variable domain, its missing parts supplied by reference TRBV18 and TRBJ1-1, is NAGVMQNPRHLVRRRGQEARLRCSPMKGHSHVYWYRQLPEEGLKFMVYLQKENIIDESGMPKERFSAEFPKEGPSILRIQQVVRGDSAAYFCASSRESGDTEAFFGQGTRLTVV.

This chain connects TRBV2 to TRBJ1-1, with 7 bases matching TRBD1. The CDR3 is 13 amino acids. Losses at the gene ends were 8 bases for V and 5 bases for J; bases not matched to a gene: 8. Germline V CDR1 and CDR2: SNHLY, FYNNEI. The CDR3 reads CASGDRDRTEAFF. CDR3 DNA: TGTGCCAGCGGAGACAGGGATCGTACTGAAGCTTTCTTT.

The J gene is TRBJ2-7, the V gene TRBV28, with D unresolved. The V and J ends lost 6 bases and 0 bases respectively, with 6 bases between them. The CDR3 is 12 residues long. CDR1 is MDHEN, CDR2 SYDVKM, per germline. CDR3 region: CASRGLSYEQYV. The CDR3 region has the DNA TGTGCCAGCAGGGGCCTCTCCTACGAGCAGTACGTC.

To note about this clone: One end of the junction varies from germline; a read error may be responsible. V usage is TRBV2 and J usage is TRBJ1-2; D possibly corresponds to TRBD1 (5 bases). Germline assignment: CDR1 SNHLY and CDR2 FYNNEI. There are 12 residues in the CDR3. CDR3 nucleotide sequence: TGTGCCAGCAGAGAAGACAGCTATGGCTACACCTTC. It is translated as CASREDSYGYTF. Full variable domain (rest looked up from reference TRBV2 and TRBJ1-2): EPEVTQTPSHQVTQMGQEVILRCVPISNHLYFYWYRQILGQKVEFLVSFYNNEISEKSEIFDDQFSVERPDGSNFTLKIRSTKLEDSAMYFCASREDSYGYTFGSGTRLTVV.

This clone was observed once. The chain carries TRBV7-8 and TRBJ1-2; D remains unclear. The CDR3 extends over 15 amino acids. CDR1 is SGHVS and CDR2 is FQNEAQ in the germline V gene. V was shortened by 6 bases and J by 4 bases, with 18 bases between the two germline ends. The CDR3 DNA follows: TGTGCCAGCAGTTTTCTCGCGACCCTCCGCTATGGCTACACCTTC. Its protein is CASSFLATLRYGYTF.

V and J are TRBV2 and TRBJ2-2, with 7 bases fitting TRBD1. Germline CDR1 SNHLY, CDR2 FYNNEI. Trimming removed 6 bases from V and 4 bases from J; junction bases left unmatched: 11. The CDR3 extends over 16 amino acids. Written as DNA, the CDR3 is TGTGCCAGCAGCGCCCCCCCAGGGGGTACCACCGGGGAGCTGTTTTTT. It specifies CASSAPPGGTTGELFF. Looking up the rest from reference TRBV2 and TRBJ2-2 gives the full variable domain: EPEVTQTPSHQVTQMGQEVILRCVPISNHLYFYWYRQILGQKVEFLVSFYNNEISEKSEIFDDQFSVERPDGSNFTLKIRSTKLEDSAMYFCASSAPPGGTTGELFFGEGSRLTVL.

V gene TRBV2 combines with J gene TRBJ1-5; D may be TRBD1 (6 bases). V was clipped by 4 bases and J by 1 base, with 11 bases between them. Germline-derived CDR1 and CDR2 are SNHLY and FYNNEI. This CDR3 has 15 amino acids. CDR3 sequence (DNA): TGTGCCAGCAGTGGTCAAGGGGGGAGCAATCAGCCCCAGCATTTT. As protein: CASSGQGGSNQPQHF.

V and J are TRBV10-2 and TRBJ1-3; D uncertain. The V end lost 6 bases, the J end lost 0 bases, and 9 bases lay between the germline ends. Germline V gives CDR1 WSHSY, CDR2 SAAADI. There are 14 residues in the CDR3. CDR3 amino acids: CASRDPRSGNTIYF. The CDR3, as DNA: TGCGCCAGCAGAGACCCACGCTCTGGAAACACCATATATTTT.

The chain has TRBV28 and TRBJ1-2; D perhaps matches TRBD1 (5 bases). Germline V gene sequence: CDR1 MDHEN, CDR2 SYDVKM. V shed 6 bases and J shed 4 bases, with 18 bases lying between them. The CDR3 spans 15 residues. The CDR3 here is CASSPPQKRGYGYTF. The CDR3 bases are TGTGCCAGCAGCCCGCCCCAAAAGAGGGGCTATGGCTACACCTTC.

This clone was seen only once. The chain combines TRBV9 with TRBJ1-6; possible D gene TRBD1, 5 bases. This CDR3 comprises 18 residues. CDR1 and CDR2 (germline): SGDLS, YYNGEE. The germline V and J ends were trimmed by 2 bases and 3 bases, with 18 bases remaining between them. CDR3 region: CASSVGLPGTGYNSPLHF. In nucleotides, the CDR3 is TGTGCCAGCAGCGTGGGCCTCCCAGGGACGGGCTATAATTCACCCCTCCACTTT.

The chain links TRBV19 to TRBJ1-2; TRBD1 matches at 8 bases. The CDR3 has 14 amino acids. Germline V CDR1 and CDR2: LNHDA, SQIVND (reference sequence). Trimming at V came to 5 bases and at J to 5 bases, leaving 7 bases not matched to a gene. The CDR3 sequence is CASSVQGAGYGYTF. The CDR3 DNA reads as TGTGCCAGTAGTGTCCAGGGGGCAGGGTATGGCTACACCTTC.

The rearrangement joins TRBV4-1 to TRBJ2-3; TRBD2 aligns across 7 bases. Germline assignment: CDR1 MGHRA and CDR2 YSYEKL. With V trimmed by 3 bases and J by 5 bases, 8 bases remained unmatched. The CDR3 extends over 15 amino acids. The DNA for the CDR3 is TGCGCCAGCAGCCAGGCCGGGGCGGGGGAAGATACGCAGTATTTT. Translating gives CASSQAGAGEDTQYF.

The CDR3 is CASRSTNYGYTF. Here the CDR3 DNA reads TGTGCCAGCAGGTCCACTAACTATGGCTACACCTTC. The chain has TRBV2 and TRBJ1-2; D remains unclear. V lost 6 bases and J lost 0, with 5 bases in between. CDR1 and CDR2 from the germline V gene are SNHLY and FYNNEI. CDR3 length: 12 residues.

This sequence joins TRBV2 and TRBJ2-7; D ambiguous. The CDR3 runs to 11 residues. Per germline, CDR1 SNHLY and CDR2 FYNNEI. The ends were cut back, 0 bases at V and 4 bases at J, with 1 base in the middle. The CDR3 bases are TGTGCCAGCAGTGAAGCTTACGAGCAGTACGTC. Translating gives CASSEAYEQYV.

The chain uses TRBV9 and TRBJ1-5; no definite D call. This CDR3 is 15 amino acids long. Germline V gene sequence: CDR1 SGDLS, CDR2 YYNGEE. V was trimmed by 0 bases and J by 7 bases, leaving 14 bases between them. CDR3 protein: CASSVDPGRGQPQHF. In nucleotides, the CDR3 is TGTGCCAGCAGCGTAGATCCGGGAAGAGGGCAGCCCCAGCATTTT.

Only a few counts were recorded for this clone. The CDR3 here is CASSLDPVYQPQHF. The CDR3 DNA reads as TGTGCCAGCAGCTTGGATCCAGTATATCAGCCCCAGCATTTT. The gene calls are TRBV5-5 and TRBJ1-5; D gene unclear. Germline CDR1 and CDR2: SGHKS and YYEKEE (reference sequence). The CDR3 covers 14 residues. Between the trimmed V and J ends, which lost 0 bases and 5 bases, there was a span of 9 bases.

The chain uses TRBV28 and TRBJ1-5; 8 bases align to TRBD1. The CDR3 has 16 amino acids. Germline V gene lookup returns CDR1 MDHEN and CDR2 SYDVKM. J lost 2 bases, V lost 1 base, and 4 bases had no gene match. The CDR3 spells CASSLYRGFGNQPQHF. Written as DNA, the CDR3 is TGTGCCAGCAGTTTATACAGGGGGTTTGGCAATCAGCCCCAGCATTTT.

The chain uses TRBV15 and TRBJ1-5; D is perhaps TRBD1 (5 bases). The germline CDR1 and CDR2 sequences are LNHNV and YYDKDF (reference sequence). V dropped 9 bases and J dropped 9 bases, with 18 bases sitting between them. The CDR3 spans 13 residues. The CDR3 spells CATSPGDWWPQHF. The CDR3 nucleotides read TGTGCCACTTCCCCGGGGGATTGGTGGCCCCAGCATTTT.

The rearrangement uses TRBV28 and TRBJ1-4; D unresolved. Trimming removed 9 bases at V and 7 bases at J, with 18 bases between. In germline, CDR1 is MDHEN, CDR2 SYDVKM. This CDR3 is 14 amino acids long. The CDR3 is CASITGSTGEKLFF. In DNA, the CDR3 is TGTGCCAGTATTACCGGGTCCACCGGTGAAAAACTGTTTTTT.

The chain links TRBV6-1 to TRBJ1-2; 8 bases align to TRBD1. The junction had 12 bases not matched to a gene; V was cut back by 2 bases and J by 4 bases. Per the germline V gene, CDR1 is MNHNS and CDR2 is SASEGT. The CDR3 is 17 residues long. The CDR3, as DNA: TGTGCCAGCAGTGAAAGGACAGGGTTTGAGATAGGCTATGGCTACACCTTC. Protein product: CASSERTGFEIGYGYTF.

This clone turned up a few times. This sequence joins TRBV19 and TRBJ2-2, with 11 bases lining up with TRBD1. J lost 4 bases, V lost 4 bases, and 8 bases had no gene match. Germline V gene data show CDR1 as LNHDA and CDR2 as SQIVND (reference sequence). The CDR3 is 17 amino acids. CDR3 loop: CASSRDRGTPGTGELFF. CDR3 coding DNA: TGTGCCAGTAGTAGGGACAGGGGGACCCCTGGCACCGGGGAGCTGTTTTTT.

The chain carries TRBV7-3 and TRBJ2-5, with 13 bases identical to TRBD2. This CDR3 spans 15 amino acids. V was clipped by 5 bases and J by 4 bases; unmatched bases: 4. Germline V lookup: CDR1 SGHTA, CDR2 FQGTGA. The CDR3 DNA reads TGTGCCAGCAGCCTGGGACTAGCGGGGTTAGAGACCCAGTACTTC. Amino acids: CASSLGLAGLETQYF.

The chain recombines TRBV28 with TRBJ1-4; D is ambiguous. The V gene's germline CDR1 is MDHEN and CDR2 SYDVKM. The CDR3 loop spans 14 amino acids. V lost 7 bases and J lost 6, with 15 bases in between. In DNA, the CDR3 is TGTGCCAGCAAGGTACAAGGGTTGGATGAAAAACTGTTTTTT. Protein sequence: CASKVQGLDEKLFF.

This sequence joins TRBV7-2 and TRBJ1-2; D uncertain. The V and J ends lost 5 bases and 4 bases respectively, with 8 bases between them. CDR1 is SGHTA, CDR2 FQGNSA, per germline. This CDR3 is 12 amino acids long. The CDR3 here is CASSPVRYGYTF. The CDR3, as DNA: TGTGCCAGCAGCCCAGTTCGCTATGGCTACACCTTC.

The V call is TRBV6-5, the J call TRBJ1-2; 8 bases map to TRBD1. With 1 base clipped from V and 6 bases from J, the junction kept 4 bases outside the gene matches. CDR3 length: 14 residues. The germline V gene encodes CDR1 MNHEY and CDR2 SVGAGI. The CDR3 nucleotides are TGTGCCAGCAGTTACTACGGACAGGGTAATGGCTACACCTTC. Its translation: CASSYYGQGNGYTF.

V gene TRBV6-5 combines with J gene TRBJ1-3, with D possibly being TRBD1 (5 bases). The V and J ends lost 6 bases and 0 bases respectively, with 9 bases between them. Per germline, CDR1 MNHEY and CDR2 SVGAGI. This CDR3 comprises 14 residues. The CDR3 sequence: CASRSTVSGNTIYF. DNA for the CDR3: TGTGCCAGCAGGTCGACAGTCTCTGGAAACACCATATATTTT.

The genes are TRBV5-8 and TRBJ1-2, with D unclear. Germline values: CDR1 SGHTS, CDR2 YDEGEE. The CDR3 consists of 12 residues. V lost 0 bases to trimming and J lost 3 bases, with 3 bases between them. CDR3 nucleotide sequence: TGTGCCAGCAGCTTGGGGGACTATGGCTACACCTTC. Translation: CASSLGDYGYTF.

The table lists this clone with a few counts. The V and J genes are TRBV11-1 and TRBJ2-3; TRBD1 agrees at 7 bases. Trimming took 3 bases from V and 4 from J; bases not matched to a gene: 1. CDR1 is SGHAT, CDR2 FQDESV, per germline (reference sequence). The CDR3 covers 13 residues. The CDR3 loop reads CASSFQGADTQYF. For the CDR3, the DNA is TGTGCCAGCAGCTTCCAGGGGGCAGATACGCAGTATTTT.

This chain joins TRBV6-5 and TRBJ1-5; D possibly corresponds to TRBD1 (5 bases). The CDR3 contains 13 residues. With 4 bases removed from V and 7 bases from J, the gap between germline ends came to 11 bases. CDR1 is MNHEY and CDR2 is SVGAGI in the germline V gene. CDR3 region: CASSWGIRQPQHF. The DNA for the CDR3 is TGTGCCAGCAGTTGGGGGATCAGGCAGCCCCAGCATTTT.